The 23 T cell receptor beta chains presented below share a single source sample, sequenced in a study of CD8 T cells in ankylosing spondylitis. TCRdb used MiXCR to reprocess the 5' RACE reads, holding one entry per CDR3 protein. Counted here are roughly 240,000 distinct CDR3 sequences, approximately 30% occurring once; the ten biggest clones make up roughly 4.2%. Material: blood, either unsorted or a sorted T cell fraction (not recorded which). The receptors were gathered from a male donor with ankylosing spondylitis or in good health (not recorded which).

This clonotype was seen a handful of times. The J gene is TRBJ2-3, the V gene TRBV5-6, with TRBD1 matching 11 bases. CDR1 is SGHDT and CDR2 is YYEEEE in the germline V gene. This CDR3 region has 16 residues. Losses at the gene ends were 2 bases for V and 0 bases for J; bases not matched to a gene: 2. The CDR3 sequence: CASSFGTGGSTDTQYF. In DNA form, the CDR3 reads TGTGCCAGCAGCTTCGGGACAGGGGGTAGCACAGATACGCAGTATTTT.

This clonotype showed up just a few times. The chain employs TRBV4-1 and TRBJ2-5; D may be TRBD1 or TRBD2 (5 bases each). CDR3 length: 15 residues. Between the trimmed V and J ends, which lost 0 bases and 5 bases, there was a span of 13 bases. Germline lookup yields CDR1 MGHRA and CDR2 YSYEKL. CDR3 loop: CASSQDPGTAETQYF. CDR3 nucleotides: TGCGCCAGCAGCCAAGATCCAGGGACGGCTGAGACCCAGTACTTC.

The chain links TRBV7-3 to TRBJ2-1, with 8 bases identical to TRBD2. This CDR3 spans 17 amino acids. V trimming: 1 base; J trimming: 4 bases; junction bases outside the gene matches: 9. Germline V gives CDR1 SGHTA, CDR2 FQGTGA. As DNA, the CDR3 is TGTGCCAGCAGCTTAAGAGGTGGCGGGGGGACATACAATGAGCAGTTCTTC. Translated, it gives CASSLRGGGGTYNEQFF.

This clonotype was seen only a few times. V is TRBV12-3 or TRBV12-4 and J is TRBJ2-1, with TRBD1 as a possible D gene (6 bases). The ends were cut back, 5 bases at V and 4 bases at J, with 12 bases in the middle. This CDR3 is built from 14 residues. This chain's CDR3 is CASSPWDTYNEQFF. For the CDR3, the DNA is TGTGCCAGCAGTCCTTGGGACACTTACAATGAGCAGTTCTTC.

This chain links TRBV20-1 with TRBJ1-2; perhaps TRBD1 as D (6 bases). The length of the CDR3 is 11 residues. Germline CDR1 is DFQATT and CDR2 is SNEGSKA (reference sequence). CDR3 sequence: CSAPGDYGYTF. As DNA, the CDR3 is TGCAGCGCCCCAGGGGATTATGGCTACACCTTC.

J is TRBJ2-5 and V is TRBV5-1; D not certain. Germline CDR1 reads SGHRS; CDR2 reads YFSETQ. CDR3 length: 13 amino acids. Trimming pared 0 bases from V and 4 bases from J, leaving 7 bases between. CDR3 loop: CASSLDTPETQYF. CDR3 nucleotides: TGCGCCAGCAGCTTGGACACACCAGAGACCCAGTACTTC. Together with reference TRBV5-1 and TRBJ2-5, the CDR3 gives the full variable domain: KAGVTQTPRYLIKTRGQQVTLSCSPISGHRSVSWYQQTPGQGLQFLFEYFSETQRNKGNFPGRFSGRQFSNSRSEMNVSTLELGDSALYLCASSLDTPETQYFGPGTRLLVL.

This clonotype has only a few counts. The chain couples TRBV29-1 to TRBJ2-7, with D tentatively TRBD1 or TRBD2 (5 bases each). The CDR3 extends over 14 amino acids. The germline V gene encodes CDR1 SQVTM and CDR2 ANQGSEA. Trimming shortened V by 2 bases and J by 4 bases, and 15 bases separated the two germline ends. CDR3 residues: CSVELGPEGYEQYF. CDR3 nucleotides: TGCAGCGTTGAACTGGGACCCGAAGGGTACGAGCAGTACTTC.

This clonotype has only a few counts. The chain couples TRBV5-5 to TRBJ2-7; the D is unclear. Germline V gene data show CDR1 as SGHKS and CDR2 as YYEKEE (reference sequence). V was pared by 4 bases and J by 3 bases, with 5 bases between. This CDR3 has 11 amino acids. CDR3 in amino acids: CASSGIYEQYF. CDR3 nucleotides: TGTGCCAGCAGCGGTATCTACGAGCAGTACTTC. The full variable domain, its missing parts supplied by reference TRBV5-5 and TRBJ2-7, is DAGVTQSPTHLIKTRGQQVTLRCSPISGHKSVSWYQQVLGQGPQFIFQYYEKEERGRGNFPDRFSARQFPNYSSELNVNALLLGDSALYLCASSGIYEQYFGPGTRLTVT.

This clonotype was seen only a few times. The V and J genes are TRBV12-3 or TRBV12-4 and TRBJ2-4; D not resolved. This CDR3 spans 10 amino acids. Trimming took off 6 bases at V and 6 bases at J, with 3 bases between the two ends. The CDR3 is CASRGNIQYF. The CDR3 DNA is TGTGCCAGCAGAGGAAACATTCAGTACTTC.

CDR3 loop: CSVEEGADTQYF. CDR3 nucleotides: TGCAGCGTTGAAGAAGGGGCAGATACGCAGTATTTT. J is TRBJ2-3 and V is TRBV29-1, with D possibly being TRBD1 (5 bases). Germline loops: CDR1 SQVTM, CDR2 ANQGSEA. V was clipped by 0 bases and J by 4 bases, with 5 bases between them. The CDR3 spans 12 residues.

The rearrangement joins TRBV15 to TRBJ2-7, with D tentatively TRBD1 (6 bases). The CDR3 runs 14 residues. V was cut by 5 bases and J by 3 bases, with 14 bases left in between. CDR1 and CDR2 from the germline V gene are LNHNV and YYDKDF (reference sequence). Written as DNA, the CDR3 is TGTGCCACCAGCGAGGGGGTTCAGGACTACGAGCAGTACTTC. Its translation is CATSEGVQDYEQYF.

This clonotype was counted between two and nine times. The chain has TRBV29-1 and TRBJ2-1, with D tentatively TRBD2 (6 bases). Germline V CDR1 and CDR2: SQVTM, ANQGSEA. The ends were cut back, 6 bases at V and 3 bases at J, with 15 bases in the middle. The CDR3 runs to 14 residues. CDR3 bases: TGCAGCGTCCTGGGAGGTCGGAACTACAATGAGCAGTTCTTC. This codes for CSVLGGRNYNEQFF.

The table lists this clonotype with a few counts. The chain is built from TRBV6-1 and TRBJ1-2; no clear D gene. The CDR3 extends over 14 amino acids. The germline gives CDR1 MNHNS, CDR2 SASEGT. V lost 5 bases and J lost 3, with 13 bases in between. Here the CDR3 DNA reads TGTGCCAGCAGTCCGGTGGAGGCCGACTATGGCTACACCTTC. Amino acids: CASSPVEADYGYTF.

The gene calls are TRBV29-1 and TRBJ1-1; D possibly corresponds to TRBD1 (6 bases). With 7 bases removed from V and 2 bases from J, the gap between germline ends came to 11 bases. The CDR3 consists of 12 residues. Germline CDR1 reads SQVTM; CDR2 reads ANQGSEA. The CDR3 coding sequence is TGCAGCGCCCTCAGGGGCAACACTGAAGCTTTCTTT. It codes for CSALRGNTEAFF.

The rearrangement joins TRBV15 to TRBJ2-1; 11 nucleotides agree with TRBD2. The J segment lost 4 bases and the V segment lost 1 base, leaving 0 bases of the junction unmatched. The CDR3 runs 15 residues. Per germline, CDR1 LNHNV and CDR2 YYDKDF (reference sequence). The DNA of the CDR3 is TGTGCCACCAGCAGAGCTAGCGGGGGGTACAATGAGCAGTTCTTC. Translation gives CATSRASGGYNEQFF.

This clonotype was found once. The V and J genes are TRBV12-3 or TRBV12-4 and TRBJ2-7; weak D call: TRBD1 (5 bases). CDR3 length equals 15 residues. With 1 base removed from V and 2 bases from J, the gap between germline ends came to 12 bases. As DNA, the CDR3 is TGTGCCAGCAGTTTAGGGGCAGGGCCTGCCTACGAGCAGTACTTC. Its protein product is CASSLGAGPAYEQYF.

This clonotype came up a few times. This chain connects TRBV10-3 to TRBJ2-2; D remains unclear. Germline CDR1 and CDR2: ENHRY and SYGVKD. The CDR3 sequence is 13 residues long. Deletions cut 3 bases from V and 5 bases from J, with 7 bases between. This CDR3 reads CAISDRATGELFF. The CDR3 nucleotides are TGTGCCATCAGTGACCGGGCGACCGGGGAGCTGTTTTTT.

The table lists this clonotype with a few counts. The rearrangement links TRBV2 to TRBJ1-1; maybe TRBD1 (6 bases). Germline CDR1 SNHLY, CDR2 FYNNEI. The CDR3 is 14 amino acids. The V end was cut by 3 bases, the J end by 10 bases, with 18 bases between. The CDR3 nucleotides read TGTGCCAGCAGTGATCTGGGGGGGGCGCGCGGAGCTTTCTTT. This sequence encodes CASSDLGGARGAFF.

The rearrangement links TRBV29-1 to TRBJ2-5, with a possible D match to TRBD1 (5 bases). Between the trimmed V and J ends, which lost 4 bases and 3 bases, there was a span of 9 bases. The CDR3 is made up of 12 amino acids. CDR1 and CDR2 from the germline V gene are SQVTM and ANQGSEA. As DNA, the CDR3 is TGCAGCGTTGTAGGCAGGGAAGAGACCCAGTACTTC. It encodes CSVVGREETQYF.

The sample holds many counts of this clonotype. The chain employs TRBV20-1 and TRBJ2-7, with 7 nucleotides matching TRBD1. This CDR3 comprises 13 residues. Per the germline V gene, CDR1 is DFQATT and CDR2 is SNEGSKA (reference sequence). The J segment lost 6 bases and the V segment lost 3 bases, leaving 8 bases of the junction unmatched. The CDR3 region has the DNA TGCAGTGCTAGGCCTGGGACAGCCGGCGAGCAGTACTTC. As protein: CSARPGTAGEQYF.

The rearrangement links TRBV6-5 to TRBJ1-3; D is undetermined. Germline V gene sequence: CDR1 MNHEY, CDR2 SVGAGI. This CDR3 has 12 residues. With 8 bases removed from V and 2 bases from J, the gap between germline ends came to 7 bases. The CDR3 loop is CASGGAGNTIYF. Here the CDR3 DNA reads TGTGCCAGCGGTGGGGCTGGAAACACCATATATTTT.

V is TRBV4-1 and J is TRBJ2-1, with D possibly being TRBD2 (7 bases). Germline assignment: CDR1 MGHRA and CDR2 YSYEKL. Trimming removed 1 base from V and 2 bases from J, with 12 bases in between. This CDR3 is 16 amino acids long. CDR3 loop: CASSQVEGGAYNEQFF. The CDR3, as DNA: TGCGCCAGCAGCCAAGTTGAAGGGGGGGCCTACAATGAGCAGTTCTTC.

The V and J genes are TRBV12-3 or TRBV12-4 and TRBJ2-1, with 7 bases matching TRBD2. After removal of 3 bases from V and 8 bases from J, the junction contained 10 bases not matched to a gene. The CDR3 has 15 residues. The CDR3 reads CASSFPGEGSYEQFF. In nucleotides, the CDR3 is TGTGCCAGCAGTTTCCCGGGGGAGGGGAGTTATGAGCAGTTCTTC.